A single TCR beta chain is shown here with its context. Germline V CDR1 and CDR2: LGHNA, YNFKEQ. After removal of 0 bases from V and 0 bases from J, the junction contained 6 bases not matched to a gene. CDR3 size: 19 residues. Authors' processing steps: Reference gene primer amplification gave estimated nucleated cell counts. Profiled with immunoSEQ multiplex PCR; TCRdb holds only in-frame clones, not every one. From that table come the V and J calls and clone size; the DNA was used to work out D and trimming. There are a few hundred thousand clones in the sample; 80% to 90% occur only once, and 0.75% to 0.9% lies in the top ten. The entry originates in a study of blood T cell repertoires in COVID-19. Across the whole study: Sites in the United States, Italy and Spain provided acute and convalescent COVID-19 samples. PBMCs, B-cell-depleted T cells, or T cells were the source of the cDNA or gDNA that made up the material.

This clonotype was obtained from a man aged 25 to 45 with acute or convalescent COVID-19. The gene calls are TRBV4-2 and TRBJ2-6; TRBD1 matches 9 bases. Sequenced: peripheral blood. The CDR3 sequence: CASSQEWDRAYSGANVLTF. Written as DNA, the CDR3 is TGTGCCAGCAGCCAAGAATGGGACAGGGCTTACTCTGGGGCCAACGTCCTGACTTTC.